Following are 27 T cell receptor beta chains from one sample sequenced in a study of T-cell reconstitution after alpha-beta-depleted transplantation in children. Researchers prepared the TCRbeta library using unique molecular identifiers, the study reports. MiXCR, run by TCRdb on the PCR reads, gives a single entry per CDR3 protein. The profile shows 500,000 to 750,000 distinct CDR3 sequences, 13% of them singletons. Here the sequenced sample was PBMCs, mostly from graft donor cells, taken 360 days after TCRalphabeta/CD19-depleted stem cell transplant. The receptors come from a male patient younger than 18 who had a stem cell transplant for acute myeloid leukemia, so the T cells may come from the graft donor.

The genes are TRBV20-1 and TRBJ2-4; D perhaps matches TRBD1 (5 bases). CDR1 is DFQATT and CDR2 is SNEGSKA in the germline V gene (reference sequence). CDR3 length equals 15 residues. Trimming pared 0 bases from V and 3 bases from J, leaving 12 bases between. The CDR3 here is CSAREEGVGKNIQYF. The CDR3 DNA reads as TGCAGTGCTAGAGAAGAAGGGGTGGGCAAAAACATTCAGTACTTC.

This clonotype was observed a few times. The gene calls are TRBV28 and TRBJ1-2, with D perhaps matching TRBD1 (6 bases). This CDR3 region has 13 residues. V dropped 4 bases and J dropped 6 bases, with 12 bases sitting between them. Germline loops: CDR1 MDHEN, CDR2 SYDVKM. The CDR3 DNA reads TGTGCCAGCAGTTCAACAGGGTTCCATGGCTACACCTTC. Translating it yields CASSSTGFHGYTF.

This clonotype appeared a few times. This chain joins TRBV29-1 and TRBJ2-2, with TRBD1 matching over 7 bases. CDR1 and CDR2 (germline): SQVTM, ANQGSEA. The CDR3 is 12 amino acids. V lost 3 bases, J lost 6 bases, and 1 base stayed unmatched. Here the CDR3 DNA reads TGCAGCGTTGACAGGGGGTCCGGGGAGCTGTTTTTT. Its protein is CSVDRGSGELFF.

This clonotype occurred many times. Here the CDR3 DNA reads TGTGCCATAGGGGACCAGAACACCGGGGAGCTGTTTTTT. Residues: CAIGDQNTGELFF. The rearrangement uses TRBV12-3 or TRBV12-4 and TRBJ2-2; D might be TRBD1 or TRBD2, each matching 5 bases. The CDR3 is made up of 13 amino acids. V was clipped by 10 bases and J by 1 base, with 10 bases between them.

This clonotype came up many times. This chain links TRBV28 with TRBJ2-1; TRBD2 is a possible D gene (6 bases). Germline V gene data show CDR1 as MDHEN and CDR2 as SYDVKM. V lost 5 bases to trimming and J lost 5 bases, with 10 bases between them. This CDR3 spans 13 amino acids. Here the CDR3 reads CASSRDFDNEQFF. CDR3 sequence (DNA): TGTGCCAGCAGTCGGGACTTCGACAATGAGCAGTTCTTC.

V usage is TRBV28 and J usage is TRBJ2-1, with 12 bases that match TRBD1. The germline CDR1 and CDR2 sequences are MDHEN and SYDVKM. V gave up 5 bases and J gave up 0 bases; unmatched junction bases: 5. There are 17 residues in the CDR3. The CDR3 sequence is CASSPLGQGASYNEQFF. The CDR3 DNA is TGTGCCAGCAGTCCGCTGGGACAGGGGGCCTCCTACAATGAGCAGTTCTTC.

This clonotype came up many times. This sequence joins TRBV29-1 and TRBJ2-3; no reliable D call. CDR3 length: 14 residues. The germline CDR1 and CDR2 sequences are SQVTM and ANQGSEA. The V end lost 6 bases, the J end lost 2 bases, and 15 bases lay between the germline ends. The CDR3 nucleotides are TGCAGCGTGTTGATCGGGTTTGCCACAGATACGCAGTATTTT. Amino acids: CSVLIGFATDTQYF.

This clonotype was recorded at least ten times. In nucleotides, the CDR3 is TGTGCCAGCAGTTATACGGGAGGGGGCTCGAATGAGCAGTTCTTC. It codes for CASSYTGGGSNEQFF. The chain couples TRBV6-2 or TRBV6-3 to TRBJ2-1; TRBD2 might be the D (8 bases). V was cut by 3 bases and J by 7 bases, with 16 bases left in between. This CDR3 has 15 amino acids. Per the germline V gene, CDR1 is MNHEY and CDR2 is SVGEGT.

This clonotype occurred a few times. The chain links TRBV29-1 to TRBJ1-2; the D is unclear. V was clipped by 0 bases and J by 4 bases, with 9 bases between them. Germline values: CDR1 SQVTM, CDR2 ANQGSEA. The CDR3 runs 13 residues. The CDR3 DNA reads TGCAGCGTTGAAGATGAGGGATTCTATGGCTACACCTTC. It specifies CSVEDEGFYGYTF.

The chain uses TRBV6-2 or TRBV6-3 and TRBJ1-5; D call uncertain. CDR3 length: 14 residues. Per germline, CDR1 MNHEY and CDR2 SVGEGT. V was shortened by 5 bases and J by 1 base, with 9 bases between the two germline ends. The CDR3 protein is CASSRTSSNQPQHF. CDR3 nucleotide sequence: TGTGCCAGCAGTCGAACATCAAGCAATCAGCCCCAGCATTTT.

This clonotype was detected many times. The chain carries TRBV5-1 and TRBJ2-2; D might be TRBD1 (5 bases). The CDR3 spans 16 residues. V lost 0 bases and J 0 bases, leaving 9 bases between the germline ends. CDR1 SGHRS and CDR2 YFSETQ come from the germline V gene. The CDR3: CASSLVRTPNTGELFF. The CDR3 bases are TGCGCCAGCAGCTTGGTTCGGACACCGAACACCGGGGAGCTGTTTTTT.

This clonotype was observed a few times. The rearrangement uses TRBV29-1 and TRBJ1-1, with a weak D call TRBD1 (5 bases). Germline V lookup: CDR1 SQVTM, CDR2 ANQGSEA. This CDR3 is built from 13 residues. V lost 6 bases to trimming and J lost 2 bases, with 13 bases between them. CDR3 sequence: CSVTTAKNTEAFF. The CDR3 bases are TGCAGCGTGACGACAGCAAAAAACACTGAAGCTTTCTTT.

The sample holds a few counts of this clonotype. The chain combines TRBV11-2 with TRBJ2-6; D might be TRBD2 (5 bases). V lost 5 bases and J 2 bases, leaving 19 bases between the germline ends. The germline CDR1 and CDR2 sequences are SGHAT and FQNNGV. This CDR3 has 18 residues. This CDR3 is CASSKRDAANPGANVLTF. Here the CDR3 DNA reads TGTGCCAGCAGCAAGAGGGATGCGGCTAACCCTGGGGCCAACGTCCTGACTTTC.

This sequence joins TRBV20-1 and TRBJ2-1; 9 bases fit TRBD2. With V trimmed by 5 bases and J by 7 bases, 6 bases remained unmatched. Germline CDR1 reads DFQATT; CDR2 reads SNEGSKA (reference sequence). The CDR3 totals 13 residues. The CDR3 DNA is TGCAGTGCTCCTAGCGGGATAGGGAATGAGCAGTTCTTC. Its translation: CSAPSGIGNEQFF.

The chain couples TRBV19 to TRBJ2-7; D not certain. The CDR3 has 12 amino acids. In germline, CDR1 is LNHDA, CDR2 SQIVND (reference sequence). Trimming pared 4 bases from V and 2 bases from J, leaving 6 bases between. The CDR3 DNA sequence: TGTGCCAGTAGTACGCCGGCCTACGAGCAGTACTTC. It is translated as CASSTPAYEQYF.

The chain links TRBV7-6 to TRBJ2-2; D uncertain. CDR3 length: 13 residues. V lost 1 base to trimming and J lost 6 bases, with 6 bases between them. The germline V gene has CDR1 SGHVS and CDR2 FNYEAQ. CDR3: CASSLEVAGELFF. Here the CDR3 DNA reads TGTGCCAGCAGCTTAGAGGTAGCCGGGGAGCTGTTTTTT.

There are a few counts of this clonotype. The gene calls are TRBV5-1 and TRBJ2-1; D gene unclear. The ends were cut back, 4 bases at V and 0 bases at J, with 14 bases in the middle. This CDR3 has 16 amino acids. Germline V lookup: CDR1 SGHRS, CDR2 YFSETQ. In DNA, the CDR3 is TGCGCCAGCAGCACTCCAAAGTTGAGCTCCTACAATGAGCAGTTCTTC. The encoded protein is CASSTPKLSSYNEQFF.

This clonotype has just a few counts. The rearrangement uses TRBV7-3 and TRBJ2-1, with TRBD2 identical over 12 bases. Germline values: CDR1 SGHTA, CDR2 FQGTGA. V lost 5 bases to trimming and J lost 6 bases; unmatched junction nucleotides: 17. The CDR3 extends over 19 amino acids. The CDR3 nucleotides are TGTGCCAGCAGCCTTCTTAGCCTGACTAGCGGGAGTCCCGGCAATGAGCAGTTCTTC. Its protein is CASSLLSLTSGSPGNEQFF. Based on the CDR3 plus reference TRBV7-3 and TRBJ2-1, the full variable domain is GAGVSQTPSNKVTEKGKYVELRCDPISGHTALYWYRQSLGQGPEFLIYFQGTGAADDSGLPNDRFFAVRPEGSVSTLKIQRTERGDSAVYLCASSLLSLTSGSPGNEQFFGPGTRLTVL.

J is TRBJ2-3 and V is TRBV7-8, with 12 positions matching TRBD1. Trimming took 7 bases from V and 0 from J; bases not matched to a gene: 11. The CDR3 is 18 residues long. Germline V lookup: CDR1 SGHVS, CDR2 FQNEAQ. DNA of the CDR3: TGTGCCAGCAATAAGGGACAGGGGGCGCGATCTAGCACAGATACGCAGTATTTT. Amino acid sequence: CASNKGQGARSSTDTQYF.

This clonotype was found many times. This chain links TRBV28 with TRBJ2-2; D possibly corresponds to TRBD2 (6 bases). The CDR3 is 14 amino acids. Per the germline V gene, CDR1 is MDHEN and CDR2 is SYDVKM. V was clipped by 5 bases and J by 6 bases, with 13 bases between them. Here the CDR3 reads CASSRGRLSGELFF. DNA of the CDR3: TGTGCCAGCAGTCGGGGGAGGCTATCCGGGGAGCTGTTTTTT.

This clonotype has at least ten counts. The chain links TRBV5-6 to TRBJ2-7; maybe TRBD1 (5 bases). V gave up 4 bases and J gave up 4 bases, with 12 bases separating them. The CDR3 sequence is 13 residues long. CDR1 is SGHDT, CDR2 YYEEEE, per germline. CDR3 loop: CASSRPDKYEQYF. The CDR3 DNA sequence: TGTGCCAGCAGCCGTCCGGACAAATACGAGCAGTACTTC.

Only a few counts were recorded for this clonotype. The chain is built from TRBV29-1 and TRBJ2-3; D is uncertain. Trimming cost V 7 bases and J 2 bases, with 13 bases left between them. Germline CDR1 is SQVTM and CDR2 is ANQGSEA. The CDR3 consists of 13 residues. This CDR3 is CSADGRVTDTQYF. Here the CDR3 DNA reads TGCAGCGCCGACGGTAGGGTCACAGATACGCAGTATTTT.

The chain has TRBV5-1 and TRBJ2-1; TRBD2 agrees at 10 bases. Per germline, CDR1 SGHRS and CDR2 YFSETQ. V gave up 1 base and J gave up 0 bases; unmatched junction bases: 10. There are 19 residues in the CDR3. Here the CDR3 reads CASSLRLAGASSSYNEQFF. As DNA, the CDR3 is TGCGCCAGCAGCTTGAGGCTAGCGGGGGCATCGAGCTCCTACAATGAGCAGTTCTTC.

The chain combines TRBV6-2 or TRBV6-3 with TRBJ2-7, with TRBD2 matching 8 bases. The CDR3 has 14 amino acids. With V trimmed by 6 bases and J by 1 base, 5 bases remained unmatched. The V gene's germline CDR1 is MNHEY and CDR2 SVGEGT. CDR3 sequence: CASSPGGQSYEQYF. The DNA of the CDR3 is TGTGCCAGCAGCCCGGGGGGGCAATCCTACGAGCAGTACTTC.

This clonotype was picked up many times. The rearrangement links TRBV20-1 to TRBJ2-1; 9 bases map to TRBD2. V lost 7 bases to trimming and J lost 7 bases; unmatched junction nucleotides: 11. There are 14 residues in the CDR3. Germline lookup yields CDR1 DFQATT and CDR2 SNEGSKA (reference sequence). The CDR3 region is CSETNSGRGNEQFF. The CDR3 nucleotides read TGCAGTGAGACGAATAGCGGGAGAGGGAATGAGCAGTTCTTC.

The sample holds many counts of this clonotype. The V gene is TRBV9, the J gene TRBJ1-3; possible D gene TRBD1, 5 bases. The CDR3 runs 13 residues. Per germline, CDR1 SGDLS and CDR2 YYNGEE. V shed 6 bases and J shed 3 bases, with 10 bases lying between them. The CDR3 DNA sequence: TGTGCCAGCAACGAGGGGAGTGGAAACACCATATATTTT. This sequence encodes CASNEGSGNTIYF.

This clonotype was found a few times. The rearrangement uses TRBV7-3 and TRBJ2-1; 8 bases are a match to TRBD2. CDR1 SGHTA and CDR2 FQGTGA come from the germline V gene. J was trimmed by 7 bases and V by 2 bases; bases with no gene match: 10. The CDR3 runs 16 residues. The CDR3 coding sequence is TGTGCCAGCAGCTTAGCGGCGGGAGGCCCGGGGAATGAGCAGTTCTTC. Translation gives CASSLAAGGPGNEQFF.